The sample holds one count of the clone carrying this T cell receptor beta chain. Germline loops: CDR1 LNHNV, CDR2 YYDKDF (reference sequence). The CDR3 spans 15 residues. V gave up 1 base and J gave up 2 bases; unmatched junction bases: 3. Researchers ran the PCR with 60 Vbeta and 13 Jbeta primers. Only in-frame clones appear in the TCRdb table, and some are missing; sequencing was by immunoSEQ multiplex PCR. The sample has 95,000 to 150,000 clones; about four fifths are singletons. This specimen comes from a study of cytomegalovirus exposure and HLA in healthy donors. This chain uses TRBV15 with TRBJ2-3; 7 bases align to TRBD1. The sequenced material came from PBMCs. The receptor was derived from a man between 40 and 49 years old in good health and CMV-seronegative. In DNA, the CDR3 is TGTGCCACCAGCAGAGTACAGGGGAACACAGATACGCAGTATTTT. Translated, it gives CATSRVQGNTDTQYF.